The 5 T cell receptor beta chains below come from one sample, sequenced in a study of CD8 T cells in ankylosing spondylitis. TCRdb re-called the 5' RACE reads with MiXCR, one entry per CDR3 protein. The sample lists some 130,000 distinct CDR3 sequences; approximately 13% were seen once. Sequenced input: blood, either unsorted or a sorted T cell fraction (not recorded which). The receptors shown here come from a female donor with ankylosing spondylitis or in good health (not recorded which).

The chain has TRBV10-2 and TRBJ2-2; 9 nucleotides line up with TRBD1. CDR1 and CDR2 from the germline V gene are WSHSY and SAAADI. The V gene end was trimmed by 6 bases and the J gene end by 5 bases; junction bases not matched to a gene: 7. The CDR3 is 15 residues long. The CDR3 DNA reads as TGCGCCAGCAGCCAACGGGACAGGGATACCGGGGAGCTGTTTTTT. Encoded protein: CASSQRDRDTGELFF.

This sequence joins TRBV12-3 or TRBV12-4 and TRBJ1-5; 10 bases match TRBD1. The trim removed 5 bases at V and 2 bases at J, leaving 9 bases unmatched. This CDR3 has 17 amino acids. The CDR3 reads CASSPPGQGGGNQPQHF. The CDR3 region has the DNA TGTGCCAGCAGTCCCCCCGGACAGGGGGGGGGCAATCAGCCCCAGCATTTT.

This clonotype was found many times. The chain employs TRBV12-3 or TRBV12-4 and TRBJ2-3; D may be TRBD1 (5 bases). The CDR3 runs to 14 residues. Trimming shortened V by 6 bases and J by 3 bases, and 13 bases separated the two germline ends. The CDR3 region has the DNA TGTGCCAGCAGACGCTCCAGGGTTACAGATACGCAGTATTTT. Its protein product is CASRRSRVTDTQYF.

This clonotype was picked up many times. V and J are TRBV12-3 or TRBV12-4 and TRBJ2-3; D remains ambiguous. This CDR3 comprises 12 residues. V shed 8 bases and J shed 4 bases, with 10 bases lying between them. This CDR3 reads CASRIDADTQYF. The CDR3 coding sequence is TGTGCCAGCCGGATTGATGCAGATACGCAGTATTTT.

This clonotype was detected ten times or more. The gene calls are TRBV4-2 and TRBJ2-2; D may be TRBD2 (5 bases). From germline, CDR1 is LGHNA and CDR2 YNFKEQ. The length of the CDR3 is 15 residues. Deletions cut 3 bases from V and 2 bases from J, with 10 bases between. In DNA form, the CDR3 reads TGTGCCAGCAGCCAGGGGAGCTTCAACACCGGGGAGCTGTTTTTT. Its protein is CASSQGSFNTGELFF.